These 7 T cell receptor beta chains share one sample of origin, sequenced in a study of blood T cell repertoires in COVID-19. TCRdb's copy holds only in-frame clones and misses some; the assay was immunoSEQ multiplex PCR. Of roughly 120,000 clones listed, just over 75% were seen once; the top ten hold roughly 3.8%. The sample was peripheral blood. Receptors were obtained from a woman of 80 years or more with acute or convalescent COVID-19.

The rearrangement uses TRBV10-3 and TRBJ1-2; D possibly corresponds to TRBD1 (6 bases). CDR1 ENHRY and CDR2 SYGVKD come from the germline V gene. CDR3 length: 14 residues. Between the trimmed V and J ends, which lost 6 bases and 4 bases, there was a span of 15 bases. The CDR3 bases are TGTGCCATCAGGGGTTCTGGGGGCCCCTATGGCTACACCTTC. It encodes CAIRGSGGPYGYTF.

The J gene is TRBJ2-3, the V gene TRBV6-4; 12 nucleotides line up with TRBD2. The CDR3 is made up of 16 amino acids. Germline-derived CDR1 and CDR2 are MRHNA and SNTAGT. V dropped 5 bases and J dropped 0; count of bases not matched to a gene: 3. Here the CDR3 DNA reads TGTGCCAGCAGTTTTCTAGCGGGAGGGAGCACAGATACGCAGTATTTT. Its protein product is CASSFLAGGSTDTQYF.

The chain has TRBV28 and TRBJ2-3, with a weak D call TRBD1 (6 bases). Germline V gene data show CDR1 as MDHEN and CDR2 as SYDVKM. This CDR3 is 15 amino acids long. V lost 5 bases and J 5 bases, leaving 17 bases between the germline ends. The CDR3 nucleotides are TGTGCCAGCAGTCAGACAGGTTACCAGTTAGATACGCAGTATTTT. Protein product: CASSQTGYQLDTQYF. Supplemented by reference TRBV28 and TRBJ2-3, the full variable domain reads DVKVTQSSRYLVKRTGEKVFLECVQDMDHENMFWYRQDPGLGLRLIYFSYDVKMKEKGDIPEGYSVSREKKERFSLILESASTNQTSMYLCASSQTGYQLDTQYFGPGTRLTVL.

This clone was counted only a few times. V usage is TRBV6-1 and J usage is TRBJ1-2; D ambiguous. This CDR3 spans 10 amino acids. Germline V gene sequence: CDR1 MNHNS, CDR2 SASEGT. Trimming took 2 bases from V and 10 from J, leaving 5 bases between them. The CDR3 DNA sequence: TGTGCCAGCAGTGAACCCTTCTACACCTTC. This translates into CASSEPFYTF.

J is TRBJ2-6 and V is TRBV19, with 10 bases fitting TRBD1. J lost 0 bases, V lost 6 bases, and 8 bases had no gene match. The V gene's germline CDR1 is LNHDA and CDR2 SQIVND (reference sequence). CDR3 length equals 18 residues. CDR3 sequence: CASSSRTGGISGANVLTF. The DNA of the CDR3 is TGTGCCAGTAGCTCACGGACAGGGGGTATCTCTGGGGCCAACGTCCTGACTTTC.

The chain joins TRBV5-1 to TRBJ2-7, with 7 bases matching TRBD1. CDR3 size: 14 residues. Germline V gene data show CDR1 as SGHRS and CDR2 as YFSETQ. V dropped 2 bases and J dropped 3; count of bases not matched to a gene: 5. In DNA form, the CDR3 reads TGCGCCAGCAGCTTTTTACAGGGGAACTACGAGCAGTACTTC. Amino acid sequence: CASSFLQGNYEQYF.

The V call is TRBV11-3, the J call TRBJ2-5, with a possible D match to TRBD2 (6 bases). The germline CDR1 and CDR2 sequences are SGHNT and YENEEA. Trimming took off 1 base at V and 5 bases at J, with 11 bases between the two ends. The CDR3 loop spans 14 amino acids. Here the CDR3 reads CASSLGRGRETQYF. As DNA, the CDR3 is TGTGCCAGCAGCTTAGGACGGGGGAGGGAGACCCAGTACTTC.